Listed here is a single TCR beta chain. The data stem from a study of T cell changes during pregnancy in multiple sclerosis. Sequenced by immunoSEQ multiplex PCR; TCRdb stores in-frame clones only, minus some. Of approximately 49,000 clones detected, around 94% appear once; the ten largest clones hold 0.9% to 1%. Trimming cost V 6 bases and J 0 bases; bases outside gene matches: 8. The CDR3 consists of 16 residues. Germline CDR1 reads SGHVS; CDR2 reads FQNEAQ. The TCR comes from a female donor in good health, enrolled as a control in a pregnancy study. The chain has TRBV7-8 and TRBJ2-1, with TRBD1 identical over 7 bases. Material: CD4+ T cells from peripheral blood mononuclear cells, obtained in the second trimester of pregnancy. This CDR3 is CASRHRGGSSYNEQFF. The CDR3 DNA sequence: TGTGCCAGCAGGCACAGAGGGGGCAGCTCCTACAATGAGCAGTTCTTC.